The 30 T cell receptor beta chains below were found in one sample sequenced in a study of T cell responses to AZD1222 COVID-19 vaccine. Profiling relied on immunoSEQ multiplex PCR, and the TCRdb table lists in-frame clones only, not all of them. The table has about 83,000 clones, around nine tenths seen once. This specimen was peripheral blood, taken on day 0 of MenACWY control vaccination. The receptors stem from an adult in good health.

V usage is TRBV15 and J usage is TRBJ1-6, with D tentatively TRBD1 (6 bases). The germline CDR1 and CDR2 sequences are LNHNV and YYDKDF (reference sequence). CDR3 length equals 15 residues. The V gene lost 1 base and the J gene lost 10 bases, with 14 bases spanning the gap. CDR3 nucleotides: TGTGCCACCAGCAGAGTTCGTACAGGGCACTCACCCCTCCACTTT. Translating gives CATSRVRTGHSPLHF.

The CDR3 region has the DNA TGTGCCAGCAGTTGGCCGTCTTACCGCAGCTCCTACGAGCAGTACTTC. It specifies CASSWPSYRSSYEQYF. This sequence joins TRBV6-2 or TRBV6-3 and TRBJ2-7, with no clear D. The CDR3 is 16 amino acids. V was cut by 4 bases and J by 0 bases, with 16 bases left in between. Germline lookup yields CDR1 MNHEY and CDR2 SVGEGT.

Only a few counts were recorded for this clone. This chain connects TRBV25-1 to TRBJ1-6, with a possible D match to TRBD1 (5 bases). Germline V CDR1 and CDR2: MGHDK, SYGVNS. This CDR3 has 14 residues. V dropped 7 bases and J dropped 6 bases, with 13 bases sitting between them. The CDR3 protein is CASTDGALNSPLHF. The CDR3 DNA sequence: TGTGCCAGCACCGACGGGGCGCTTAATTCACCCCTCCACTTT.

The chain recombines TRBV7-6 with TRBJ2-7; D is unclear. Germline CDR1 is SGHVS and CDR2 is FNYEAQ. The germline V and J ends were trimmed by 5 bases and 1 base, with 9 bases remaining between them. This CDR3 has 13 residues. CDR3 DNA sequence: TGTGCCAGCAGCGCCCACGGATCCTACGAGCAGTACTTC. It translates to CASSAHGSYEQYF.

The V call is TRBV5-6, the J call TRBJ1-2; D unclear. In germline, CDR1 is SGHDT, CDR2 YYEEEE. This CDR3 has 15 residues. Trimming removed 4 bases from V and 4 bases from J, with 17 bases in between. In DNA form, the CDR3 reads TGTGCCAGCAGCCCGCCCGGGTTTTCCTCCTATGGCTACACCTTC. Translation: CASSPPGFSSYGYTF. Full variable domain (outside the CDR3, taken from reference TRBV5-6 and TRBJ1-2): DAGVTQSPTHLIKTRGQQVTLRCSPKSGHDTVSWYQQALGQGPQFIFQYYEEEERQRGNFPDRFSGHQFPNYSSELNVNALLLGDSALYLCASSPPGFSSYGYTFGSGTRLTVV.

The chain uses TRBV28 and TRBJ1-2; D remains unclear. The germline gives CDR1 MDHEN, CDR2 SYDVKM. The CDR3 is 11 amino acids. V lost 3 bases and J lost 8, with 7 bases in between. The CDR3: CASSFPRGYTF. CDR3 nucleotides: TGTGCCAGCAGTTTCCCGCGAGGCTACACCTTC.

The rearrangement joins TRBV20-1 to TRBJ2-1; no definite D call. V lost 2 bases and J 4 bases, leaving 0 bases between the germline ends. The germline V gene has CDR1 DFQATT and CDR2 SNEGSKA (reference sequence). This CDR3 has 10 residues. The CDR3 sequence: CSARYNEQFF. CDR3 nucleotides: TGCAGTGCTAGATACAATGAGCAGTTCTTC.

The chain links TRBV7-9 to TRBJ1-2; D possibly corresponds to TRBD1 (5 bases). Trimming removed 1 base from V and 4 bases from J, with 13 bases in between. Germline V gene lookup returns CDR1 SEHNR and CDR2 FQNEAQ (reference sequence). This CDR3 has 15 residues. The CDR3 coding sequence is TGTGCCAGCAGCTTAGGAGACGGGACTAGCTATGGCTACACCTTC. It is translated as CASSLGDGTSYGYTF.

This clone was detected a few times. This rearrangement joins TRBV24-1 to TRBJ2-1; D is unclear. Trimming pared 9 bases from V and 7 bases from J, leaving 9 bases between. Looked up from germline, CDR1 is KGHDR and CDR2 is SFDVKD. The CDR3 runs to 11 residues. CDR3 sequence: CATQKGNEQFF. The CDR3 region has the DNA TGTGCCACCCAAAAGGGAAATGAGCAGTTCTTC.

In its sample, this clone was seen a few times. This chain connects TRBV5-6 to TRBJ2-2, with D maybe TRBD2 (6 bases). Germline CDR1 reads SGHDT; CDR2 reads YYEEEE. The CDR3 sequence is 14 residues long. Trimming took 4 bases from V and 3 from J, leaving 10 bases between them. The CDR3 DNA follows: TGTGCCAGCAGCAGGGACTGGGACACCGGGGAGCTGTTTTTT. Protein: CASSRDWDTGELFF.

The chain couples TRBV28 to TRBJ2-7, with 7 bases identical to TRBD2. Trimming removed 5 bases from V and 7 bases from J; junction bases left unmatched: 8. Germline lookup yields CDR1 MDHEN and CDR2 SYDVKM. The CDR3 covers 13 residues. CDR3 loop: CASSPGRVREQYF. In nucleotides, the CDR3 is TGTGCCAGCAGTCCGGGGAGGGTGAGAGAGCAGTACTTC.

The V call is TRBV5-5, the J call TRBJ2-7, with unresolved D. Trimming cost V 0 bases and J 1 base, with 5 bases left between them. The CDR3 totals 13 residues. Germline V gene sequence: CDR1 SGHKS, CDR2 YYEKEE (reference sequence). In DNA form, the CDR3 reads TGTGCCAGCAGCTTGGTCAGTTCCTACGAGCAGTACTTC. Amino acid sequence: CASSLVSSYEQYF.

This clone was seen once. The chain uses TRBV6-2 or TRBV6-3 and TRBJ2-5, with D perhaps assigned TRBD1 or TRBD2 (6 bases each). Deletions cut 6 bases from V and 4 bases from J, with 24 bases between. In germline, CDR1 is MNHEY, CDR2 SVGEGT. This CDR3 is built from 17 residues. The CDR3 spells CASSPWGAGERAETQYF. In DNA form, the CDR3 reads TGTGCCAGCAGCCCCTGGGGGGCCGGGGAAAGAGCAGAGACCCAGTACTTC.

The chain uses TRBV7-8 and TRBJ2-7; TRBD2 agrees at 7 bases. The V gene's germline CDR1 is SGHVS and CDR2 FQNEAQ. This CDR3 spans 15 amino acids. J was trimmed by 4 bases and V by 1 base; bases with no gene match: 7. CDR3 DNA: TGTGCCAGCAGCTTAGTTAGAACGGGGGGTTACGAGCAGTACTTC. It specifies CASSLVRTGGYEQYF.

This clone was detected only once. This chain uses TRBV28 with TRBJ2-1; D gene unclear. The CDR3 loop spans 13 amino acids. In germline, CDR1 is MDHEN, CDR2 SYDVKM. V was clipped by 2 bases and J by 7 bases, with 9 bases between them. CDR3 coding DNA: TGTGCCAGCAGTTTACGCCCCTTAAATGAGCAGTTCTTC. As protein: CASSLRPLNEQFF.

This rearrangement joins TRBV14 to TRBJ2-2; D is undetermined. CDR3 size: 13 residues. V lost 2 bases and J lost 3, with 4 bases in between. Germline V gene sequence: CDR1 SGHDN, CDR2 FVKESK. The CDR3 here is CASSQSHTGELFF. CDR3 in DNA: TGTGCCAGCAGCCAATCTCACACCGGGGAGCTGTTTTTT.

This rearrangement joins TRBV6-5 to TRBJ1-1, with a possible D match to TRBD1 (5 bases). V dropped 2 bases and J dropped 1 base, with 11 bases sitting between them. In germline, CDR1 is MNHEY, CDR2 SVGAGI. This CDR3 spans 15 amino acids. CDR3 loop: CASSYRWGGNTEAFF. In DNA, the CDR3 is TGTGCCAGCAGTTACAGGTGGGGGGGGAACACTGAAGCTTTCTTT.

This chain joins TRBV28 and TRBJ2-1; 12 bases are a match to TRBD2. The CDR3 spans 18 residues. Germline trimming cut 2 bases from V and 3 bases from J; bases unmatched to any gene: 8. Per germline, CDR1 MDHEN and CDR2 SYDVKM. DNA of the CDR3: TGTGCCAGCAGTTTACGACTAGCGGGAGCGTTTCTCTACAATGAGCAGTTCTTC. As protein: CASSLRLAGAFLYNEQFF.

DNA of the CDR3: TGTGCCAGCAGCCCCAGACTAGCGGGCGCGAATGAGCAGTTCTTC. Amino acids: CASSPRLAGANEQFF. V usage is TRBV27 and J usage is TRBJ2-1; 10 bases align to TRBD2. Germline V CDR1 and CDR2: MNHEY, SMNVEV (reference sequence). V shed 6 bases and J 7 bases; nucleotides not matched to a gene: 9. The CDR3 is 15 residues long.

The chain has TRBV10-3 and TRBJ1-2, with a weak D call TRBD1 (5 bases). V was shortened by 0 bases and J by 0 bases, with 5 bases between the two germline ends. Germline values: CDR1 ENHRY, CDR2 SYGVKD. The CDR3 contains 14 residues. The CDR3, as DNA: TGTGCCATCAGTGAGTCGGGGCCTAACTATGGCTACACCTTC. Amino acids: CAISESGPNYGYTF.

The gene calls are TRBV5-1 and TRBJ2-1; weak D call: TRBD2 (6 bases). The CDR3 length is 16 residues. Germline-derived CDR1 and CDR2 are SGHRS and YFSETQ. V lost 0 bases, J lost 7 bases, and 17 bases lay in between. The CDR3 spells CASSLVQGGGLNEQFF. The CDR3 DNA follows: TGCGCCAGCAGCTTGGTGCAGGGTGGAGGGCTTAATGAGCAGTTCTTC.

The genes are TRBV10-2 and TRBJ1-3, with D unresolved. V lost 3 bases and J lost 4, with 7 bases in between. The CDR3 is 13 residues long. Per the germline V gene, CDR1 is WSHSY and CDR2 is SAAADI. The CDR3 DNA sequence: TGCGCCAGCAGTGACAACACCGGAAACACCATATATTTT. Translation gives CASSDNTGNTIYF.

The chain employs TRBV7-2 and TRBJ1-4; TRBD1 aligns across 8 bases. Unmatched junction bases numbered 5, after V lost 5 bases and J lost 6 bases. Germline V gives CDR1 SGHTA, CDR2 FQGNSA. This CDR3 comprises 14 residues. CDR3 nucleotide sequence: TGTGCCAGCAGCCCCGGGACAGGATATGAAAAACTGTTTTTT. This sequence encodes CASSPGTGYEKLFF.

This chain uses TRBV15 with TRBJ1-2; D remains ambiguous. This CDR3 is 15 amino acids long. Trimming shortened V by 1 base and J by 6 bases, and 15 bases separated the two germline ends. Germline CDR1 is LNHNV and CDR2 is YYDKDF (reference sequence). The CDR3 sequence: CATSRVPGVINGYTF. In DNA form, the CDR3 reads TGTGCCACCAGCAGAGTCCCTGGGGTCATCAATGGCTACACCTTC.

The chain joins TRBV7-2 to TRBJ2-7; D not resolved. With 1 base removed from V and 2 bases from J, the gap between germline ends came to 9 bases. CDR3 length equals 14 residues. Germline CDR1 SGHTA, CDR2 FQGNSA. The CDR3 loop reads CASSLVTVTYEQYF. The CDR3 bases are TGTGCCAGCAGCTTAGTAACGGTTACCTACGAGCAGTACTTC.

The chain is built from TRBV27 and TRBJ1-3; a possible D gene is TRBD1 (5 bases). The CDR3 runs to 16 residues. The germline V gene has CDR1 MNHEY and CDR2 SMNVEV (reference sequence). V lost 6 bases and J 0 bases, leaving 15 bases between the germline ends. In nucleotides, the CDR3 is TGTGCCAGCAGCCAAGACAGTGGGGTCTCTGGAAACACCATATATTTT. Its translation is CASSQDSGVSGNTIYF.

CDR3 region: CASSSPLPGQVITNYGYTF. The DNA of the CDR3 is TGTGCCAGCAGCTCGCCTCTACCGGGACAGGTGATAACTAACTATGGCTACACCTTC. This chain joins TRBV5-6 and TRBJ1-2; 8 nucleotides match TRBD1. Losses at the gene ends were 3 bases for V and 0 bases for J; bases not matched to a gene: 16. The CDR3 runs 19 residues. Germline CDR1 SGHDT, CDR2 YYEEEE.

In its sample, this clone was seen a few times. The chain links TRBV12-5 to TRBJ1-2; 7 nucleotides match TRBD1. The CDR3 runs to 17 residues. After removal of 2 bases from V and 2 bases from J, the junction contained 11 bases not matched to a gene. CDR1 is LGHNT and CDR2 is FRNRAP in the germline V gene. Here the CDR3 DNA reads TGTGCTAGTGGTTTGATTCCACCCGGGACAGCCAACTATGGCTACACCTTC. Its protein is CASGLIPPGTANYGYTF.

The chain links TRBV19 to TRBJ2-7; D perhaps matches TRBD1 (6 bases). V was trimmed by 2 bases and J by 4 bases, leaving 15 bases between them. CDR1 LNHDA and CDR2 SQIVND come from the germline V gene (reference sequence). The CDR3 is 15 amino acids. In nucleotides, the CDR3 is TGTGCCAGTAGTATACGGGACACACCGTCGTACGAGCAGTACTTC. Translated: CASSIRDTPSYEQYF.

This chain uses TRBV18 with TRBJ2-5; 10 bases fit TRBD1. The V and J ends lost 1 base and 2 bases, in that order; junction bases with no gene match: 4. This CDR3 has 16 residues. Germline CDR1 KGHSH, CDR2 LQKENI. For the CDR3, the DNA is TGTGCCAGCTCACCACGGGGGACAGGGGAACAAGAGACCCAGTACTTC. This translates into CASSPRGTGEQETQYF.